A single sample gave rise to the 26 T cell receptor beta chains below, sequenced in a study of blood T cell repertoires in COVID-19. Sequencing used immunoSEQ multiplex PCR; TCRdb keeps in-frame clones, though not all of them. The sample lists under 35,000 clones, around 87% occurring once. Material for sequencing was peripheral blood. All receptors derive from a human donor in a cohort sampled during active COVID-19.

This clone was recorded a few times. This chain joins TRBV6-1 and TRBJ1-4; no clear D. Trimming removed 1 base at V and 7 bases at J, with 13 bases between. The CDR3 length is 15 residues. The germline V gene encodes CDR1 MNHNS and CDR2 SASEGT. This chain's CDR3 is CASSEVRDGGEKLFF. The CDR3 DNA follows: TGTGCCAGCAGTGAAGTTAGGGATGGAGGTGAAAAACTGTTTTTT.

The chain links TRBV28 to TRBJ2-1; weak D call: TRBD1 (6 bases). Between the trimmed V and J ends, which lost 11 bases and 0 bases, there was a span of 14 bases. Germline assignment: CDR1 MDHEN and CDR2 SYDVKM. There are 14 residues in the CDR3. CDR3 nucleotide sequence: TGTGCCGCTTTCAGGGGTGACTCCTACAATGAGCAGTTCTTC. This gives the protein CAAFRGDSYNEQFF.

This chain connects TRBV5-4 to TRBJ1-1, with D perhaps TRBD1 (6 bases). Per germline, CDR1 SGHNT and CDR2 YYREEE (reference sequence). The CDR3 extends over 14 amino acids. V was shortened by 4 bases and J by 3 bases, with 13 bases between the two germline ends. CDR3 region: CASSNVQGDTEAFF. The CDR3 DNA sequence: TGTGCCAGCAGCAATGTACAGGGAGACACTGAAGCTTTCTTT. The entire variable domain, with the rest obtained from reference TRBV5-4 and TRBJ1-1, is as follows: ETGVTQSPTHLIKTRGQQVTLRCSSQSGHNTVSWYQQALGQGPQFIFQYYREEENGRGNFPPRFSGLQFPNYSSELNVNALELDDSALYLCASSNVQGDTEAFFGQGTRLTVV.

This clone was found once. This rearrangement joins TRBV12-5 to TRBJ2-3; TRBD1 matches 8 bases. There are 17 residues in the CDR3. J was trimmed by 0 bases and V by 0 bases; bases with no gene match: 5. The germline V gene encodes CDR1 LGHNT and CDR2 FRNRAP. CDR3 DNA: TGTGCTAGTGGTTTGGTTGCAGGGGGCCGGAGCACAGATACGCAGTATTTT. It specifies CASGLVAGGRSTDTQYF.

CDR3 protein: CASSSGQGPYRVANEKLFF. CDR3 nucleotides: TGTGCCAGCAGCTCTGGACAGGGGCCCTACAGGGTCGCTAATGAAAAACTGTTTTTT. The chain uses TRBV7-9 and TRBJ1-4; TRBD1 matches at 9 bases. In germline, CDR1 is SEHNR, CDR2 FQNEAQ (reference sequence). Unmatched junction bases numbered 15, after V lost 4 bases and J lost 3 bases. The CDR3 totals 19 residues.

This sequence joins TRBV28 and TRBJ2-7, with D perhaps TRBD1 (6 bases). The CDR3 contains 15 residues. V lost 3 bases to trimming and J lost 0 bases, with 12 bases between them. Looked up from germline, CDR1 is MDHEN and CDR2 is SYDVKM. Here the CDR3 DNA reads TGTGCCAGCAGTTTCTCGGGACAAAACTCCTACGAGCAGTACTTC. It specifies CASSFSGQNSYEQYF.

A word on this clone: Without the conserved terminal phenylalanine or tryptophan, this CDR3 likely stems from a read error. No DNA is shown, since the ends of the CDR3 on it are uncertain; the CDR3 is the one TCRdb lists. The chain combines TRBV6-5 with TRBJ1-2. Germline CDR1 MNHEY, CDR2 SVGAGI. The CDR3 length equals 12 residues, ends included. This chain's CDR3 is CASSPAGLPVWY.

The chain couples TRBV9 to TRBJ2-1; D possibly corresponds to TRBD2 (5 bases). The CDR3 length is 15 residues. Germline CDR1 is SGDLS and CDR2 is YYNGEE. Trimming shortened V by 0 bases and J by 3 bases, and 10 bases separated the two germline ends. CDR3 in DNA: TGTGCCAGCAGCGTAGACCACGGACTCTACAATGAGCAGTTCTTC. It specifies CASSVDHGLYNEQFF.

The V and J genes are TRBV5-6 and TRBJ2-5; the match to TRBD2 covers 14 bases. Unmatched junction bases numbered 3, after V lost 3 bases and J lost 5 bases. Germline V gene data show CDR1 as SGHDT and CDR2 as YYEEEE. The CDR3 sequence is 15 residues long. The CDR3 DNA is TGTGCCAGCAGCTCTCGGACTAGCGGGGGGGAGACCCAGTACTTC. This sequence encodes CASSSRTSGGETQYF.

The chain joins TRBV12-3 or TRBV12-4 to TRBJ1-2, with D perhaps TRBD1 (6 bases). The V and J ends lost 5 bases and 4 bases respectively, with 8 bases between them. The CDR3 consists of 12 residues. CDR3 in amino acids: CASSEQGYGYTF. CDR3 nucleotide sequence: TGTGCCAGCAGTGAACAGGGCTATGGCTACACCTTC.

The chain carries TRBV6-5 and TRBJ1-5; 7 bases fit TRBD1. The CDR3 totals 14 residues. J gave up 2 bases and V 6 bases, and 4 bases lay outside the gene matches. The germline V gene has CDR1 MNHEY and CDR2 SVGAGI. CDR3 sequence (DNA): TGTGCCAGCAGCTACGGGACAGGCAATCAGCCCCAGCATTTT. It specifies CASSYGTGNQPQHF.

V usage is TRBV28 and J usage is TRBJ1-2; D is possibly TRBD1 (5 bases). V was cut by 3 bases and J by 0 bases, with 11 bases left in between. The germline gives CDR1 MDHEN, CDR2 SYDVKM. CDR3 size: 15 residues. CDR3 sequence (DNA): TGTGCCAGCAGTTTGACAGTGCAAGCTAACTATGGCTACACCTTC. Its translation is CASSLTVQANYGYTF.

V gene TRBV21-1 combines with J gene TRBJ2-5; no DNA check was done on the table's D call, TRBD2. TRBV21-1 is given as a pseudogene. The CDR3 loop spans 18 amino acids. The DNA for the CDR3 is TGTGCCAGCAGCAAAATTTCCTGGACTAGCGGGGGACAAGAGACCCAGTACTTC. Translation gives CASSKISWTSGGQETQYF.

This sequence joins TRBV11-2 and TRBJ2-5; the D gene is possibly TRBD2 (5 bases). The V gene's germline CDR1 is SGHAT and CDR2 FQNNGV. This CDR3 contains 14 residues. V lost 6 bases and J lost 6, with 17 bases in between. CDR3: CASSYYLLGKTQYF. The CDR3, as DNA: TGTGCCAGCAGTTACTACTTGCTCGGGAAGACCCAGTACTTC.

This chain connects TRBV18 to TRBJ2-7, with TRBD1 identical over 9 bases. The CDR3 length is 14 residues. Per germline, CDR1 KGHSH and CDR2 LQKENI. Trimming removed 4 bases from V and 5 bases from J; junction bases left unmatched: 6. The CDR3 nucleotides are TGTGCCAGCTCACTGGGACAGGGTATCGACGAGCAGTACTTC. Its translation: CASSLGQGIDEQYF.

There are a few counts of this clone. This chain links TRBV19 with TRBJ2-2; TRBD2 matches 7 bases. The CDR3 covers 15 residues. V trimming: 6 bases; J trimming: 7 bases; junction bases outside the gene matches: 11. Germline V gene lookup returns CDR1 LNHDA and CDR2 SQIVND (reference sequence). This CDR3 is CASRASGANGGELFF. The CDR3 DNA reads TGTGCCAGTAGGGCCAGCGGGGCGAACGGCGGGGAGCTGTTTTTT.

This sequence joins TRBV3-1 (or the pseudogene TRBV3-2) and TRBJ2-3; D might be TRBD2 (5 bases). The CDR3 runs 14 residues. The germline gives CDR1 LGHDT, CDR2 YNNKEL (reference sequence). Trimming took 4 bases from V and 2 from J, leaving 10 bases between them. CDR3 DNA: TGTGCCAGCAGCCTGAGCGGTCCCACAGATACGCAGTATTTT. Translating it yields CASSLSGPTDTQYF.

V is TRBV7-2 and J is TRBJ1-1; D remains ambiguous. The CDR3 runs 14 residues. V lost 1 base, J lost 4 bases, and 10 bases lay in between. Germline V lookup: CDR1 SGHTA, CDR2 FQGNSA. Written as DNA, the CDR3 is TGTGCCAGCAGCTTAGAGGGAGCAACCACTGAAGCTTTCTTT. Amino acids: CASSLEGATTEAFF.

CDR3 protein: CASSPQRVSRNKEAFF. The CDR3 DNA follows: TGTGCCAGCAGCCCCCAGCGGGTCAGCCGAAACAAAGAGGCTTTCTTT. The rearrangement links TRBV7-8 to TRBJ1-1; D gene unclear. The CDR3 runs to 16 residues. The V and J ends lost 5 bases and 11 bases respectively, with 27 bases between them. Per the germline V gene, CDR1 is SGHVS and CDR2 is FQNEAQ.

J is TRBJ2-1 and V is TRBV27, with TRBD2 matching 8 bases. V trimming: 3 bases; J trimming: 4 bases; junction bases outside the gene matches: 8. CDR1 and CDR2 (germline): MNHEY, SMNVEV (reference sequence). This CDR3 region has 16 residues. CDR3 sequence: CASSFRGGLVYNEQFF. CDR3 DNA sequence: TGTGCCAGCAGTTTCCGGGGGGGGCTGGTATACAATGAGCAGTTCTTC.

The rearrangement uses TRBV4-3 and TRBJ1-1; TRBD1 matches at 7 bases. V lost 4 bases, J lost 3 bases, and 8 bases stayed unmatched. CDR1 is LGHNA, CDR2 YSLEER, per germline. The CDR3 covers 15 residues. CDR3 loop: CASSRTGARDTEAFF. The CDR3 coding sequence is TGCGCCAGCAGCCGAACAGGGGCTCGGGACACTGAAGCTTTCTTT.

This rearrangement joins TRBV3-1 (or the pseudogene TRBV3-2) to TRBJ2-5; the D gene is possibly TRBD1 (6 bases). With 1 base removed from V and 5 bases from J, the gap between germline ends came to 20 bases. Germline V gene sequence: CDR1 LGHDT, CDR2 YNNKEL (reference sequence). This CDR3 comprises 17 residues. Here the CDR3 reads CASSQGSFWGRRETQYF. As DNA, the CDR3 is TGTGCCAGCAGCCAAGGTAGTTTTTGGGGGCGACGGGAGACCCAGTACTTC.

The chain links TRBV11-2 to TRBJ1-2; D not certain. Germline V CDR1 and CDR2: SGHAT, FQNNGV. The CDR3 is 16 residues long. Trimming left V 0 bases short and J 4 bases short, with 15 bases between. CDR3 DNA: TGTGCCAGCAGCTTAGATCTAAAAGCGGAGATCTATGGCTACACCTTC. Encoded protein: CASSLDLKAEIYGYTF.

This chain connects TRBV6-2 or TRBV6-3 to TRBJ2-7, with TRBD1 identical over 8 bases. V was pared by 5 bases and J by 0 bases, with 9 bases of the junction left unmatched. Germline V CDR1 and CDR2: MNHEY, SVGEGT. The length of the CDR3 is 16 residues. CDR3 residues: CASSQPPDRVSYEQYF. Here the CDR3 DNA reads TGTGCCAGCAGTCAACCCCCGGACAGGGTCTCCTACGAGCAGTACTTC.

The V and J genes are TRBV7-2 and TRBJ2-1; D uncertain. This CDR3 comprises 15 residues. V lost 7 bases and J lost 0, with 13 bases in between. Germline V gene data show CDR1 as SGHTA and CDR2 as FQGNSA. Written as DNA, the CDR3 is TGTGCCAGCACCTCGCGGCGAAGCTCCTACAATGAGCAGTTCTTC. This translates into CASTSRRSSYNEQFF.

V is TRBV5-8 and J is TRBJ1-1, with 7 bases matching TRBD1. The germline V gene encodes CDR1 SGHTS and CDR2 YDEGEE. This CDR3 region has 13 residues. Unmatched junction bases numbered 9, after V lost 7 bases and J lost 6 bases. For the CDR3, the DNA is TGTGCCAGCCGCATCCAGGGGGTATCTGAAGCTTTCTTT. Translated: CASRIQGVSEAFF.